This T cell receptor beta chain was sequenced for a study of blood T cells in healthy people across ages. A second PCR of about 7 to 12 cycles used a sample-barcoded 5' primer and a J-beta primer mix. MiXCR was run by TCRdb on the 5' RACE reads, yielding one entry per CDR3 protein. The table includes 1.5 million to 2 million distinct CDR3 sequences, roughly 30% detected once. Donors ranged from about 6 to 90 years old and were healthy Caucasians in Russia. This TCR derives from a woman aged 30 to 39 in good health. Material: blood.

CDR3 region: CATSRTQGAGGPYTQYF. The DNA of the CDR3 is TGTGCCACCAGCAGGACGCAAGGGGCGGGGGGGCCATATACGCAGTATTTT. V usage is TRBV15 and J usage is TRBJ2-3, with TRBD2 matching over 9 bases. The trim removed 3 bases at V and 7 bases at J, leaving 14 bases unmatched. This CDR3 spans 17 amino acids. Germline lookup yields CDR1 LNHNV and CDR2 YYDKDF (reference sequence).